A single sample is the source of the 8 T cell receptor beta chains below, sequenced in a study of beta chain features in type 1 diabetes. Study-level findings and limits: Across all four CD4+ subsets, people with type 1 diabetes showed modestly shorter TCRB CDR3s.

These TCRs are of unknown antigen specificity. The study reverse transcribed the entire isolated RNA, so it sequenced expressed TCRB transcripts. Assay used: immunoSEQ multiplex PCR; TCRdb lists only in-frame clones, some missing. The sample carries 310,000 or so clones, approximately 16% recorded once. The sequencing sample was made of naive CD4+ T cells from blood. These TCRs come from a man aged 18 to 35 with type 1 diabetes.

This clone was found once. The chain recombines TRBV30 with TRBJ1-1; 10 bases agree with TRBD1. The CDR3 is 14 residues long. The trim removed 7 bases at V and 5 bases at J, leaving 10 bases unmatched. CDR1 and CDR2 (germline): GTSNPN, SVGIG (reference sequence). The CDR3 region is CAYRDRGLWTEAFF. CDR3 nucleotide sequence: TGTGCCTACCGGGACAGGGGACTTTGGACTGAAGCTTTCTTT.

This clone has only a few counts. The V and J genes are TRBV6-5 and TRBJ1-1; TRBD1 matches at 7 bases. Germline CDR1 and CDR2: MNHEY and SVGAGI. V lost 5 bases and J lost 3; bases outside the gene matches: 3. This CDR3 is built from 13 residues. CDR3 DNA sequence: TGTGCCAGCAGTCGGACAGGATACACTGAAGCTTTCTTT. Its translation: CASSRTGYTEAFF.

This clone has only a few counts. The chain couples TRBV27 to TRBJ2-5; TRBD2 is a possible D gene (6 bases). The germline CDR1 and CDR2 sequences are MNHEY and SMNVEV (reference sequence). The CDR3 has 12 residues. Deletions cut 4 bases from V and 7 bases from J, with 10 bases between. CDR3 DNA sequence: TGTGCCAGCAGTTACGGGGGAGGGACCCAGTACTTC. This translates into CASSYGGGTQYF.

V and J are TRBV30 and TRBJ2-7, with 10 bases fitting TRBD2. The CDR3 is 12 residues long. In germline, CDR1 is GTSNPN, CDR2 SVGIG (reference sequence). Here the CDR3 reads CALAGASYEQYF. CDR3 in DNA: TGTGCTCTAGCGGGGGCCTCCTACGAGCAGTACTTC.

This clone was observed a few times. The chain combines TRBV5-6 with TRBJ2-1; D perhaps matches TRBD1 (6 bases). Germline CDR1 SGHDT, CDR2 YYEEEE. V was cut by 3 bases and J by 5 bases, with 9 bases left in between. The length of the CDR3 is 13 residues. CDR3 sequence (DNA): TGTGCCAGCAGCTCACAGGGAGACAATGAGCAGTTCTTC. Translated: CASSSQGDNEQFF. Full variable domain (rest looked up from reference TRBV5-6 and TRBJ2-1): DAGVTQSPTHLIKTRGQQVTLRCSPKSGHDTVSWYQQALGQGPQFIFQYYEEEERQRGNFPDRFSGHQFPNYSSELNVNALLLGDSALYLCASSSQGDNEQFFGPGTRLTVL.

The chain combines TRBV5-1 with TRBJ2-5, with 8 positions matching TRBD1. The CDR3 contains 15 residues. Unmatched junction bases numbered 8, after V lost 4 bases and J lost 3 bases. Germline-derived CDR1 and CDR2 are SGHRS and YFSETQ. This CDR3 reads CASSRGQVGEETQYF. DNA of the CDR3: TGCGCCAGCAGCCGGGGACAGGTCGGGGAAGAGACCCAGTACTTC.

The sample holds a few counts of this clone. The CDR3 coding sequence is TGTGCCAGCAGTCCCCCGGGCAGGGGGATATATGAAAAACTGTTTTTT. It translates to CASSPPGRGIYEKLFF. J is TRBJ1-4 and V is TRBV28; 7 bases fit TRBD1. The germline gives CDR1 MDHEN, CDR2 SYDVKM. CDR3 size: 16 residues. The V and J ends lost 5 bases and 6 bases, in that order; junction bases with no gene match: 12.

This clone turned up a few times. CDR3 in amino acids: CASSLFQGQIETQYF. The DNA for the CDR3 is TGTGCCAGCAGCTTGTTCCAGGGTCAGATAGAGACCCAGTACTTC. The chain is built from TRBV5-6 and TRBJ2-5; the D gene is possibly TRBD1 (5 bases). V lost 1 base and J 4 bases, leaving 14 bases between the germline ends. The CDR3 has 15 residues. The germline gives CDR1 SGHDT, CDR2 YYEEEE. Looking up the rest from reference TRBV5-6 and TRBJ2-5 gives the full variable domain: DAGVTQSPTHLIKTRGQQVTLRCSPKSGHDTVSWYQQALGQGPQFIFQYYEEEERQRGNFPDRFSGHQFPNYSSELNVNALLLGDSALYLCASSLFQGQIETQYFGPGTRLLVL.